The 18 T cell receptor beta chains below all came from one sample that was sequenced in a study of graft-versus-host responses after intestinal transplantation. Their specific antigens are unknown. Measured with immunoSEQ multiplex PCR; TCRdb has only the in-frame clones, and not every one. Of about 130,000 clones listed, 80% to 95% are singletons. The material sequenced was unstimulated CD4+ T cells sorted from spleen or lymph node cells, taken before intestinal transplant. Every receptor here comes from a human donor who received an intestinal transplant.

The chain recombines TRBV19 with TRBJ2-2, with a possible D match to TRBD1 (7 bases). The germline CDR1 and CDR2 sequences are LNHDA and SQIVND (reference sequence). The CDR3 covers 17 residues. V was shortened by 3 bases and J by 1 base, with 15 bases between the two germline ends. CDR3 loop: CASSIRGETLNTGELFF. As DNA, the CDR3 is TGTGCCAGTAGTATCAGGGGGGAAACACTGAACACCGGGGAGCTGTTTTTT.

This CDR3 is CASSDMGGYSGETQYF. CDR3 bases: TGTGCCAGTAGCGATATGGGCGGCTATAGCGGGGAGACCCAGTACTTC. The rearrangement uses TRBV19 and TRBJ2-5; 7 nucleotides match TRBD2. The CDR3 has 16 residues. V lost 6 bases, J lost 5 bases, and 15 bases stayed unmatched. The V gene's germline CDR1 is LNHDA and CDR2 SQIVND (reference sequence).

The chain has TRBV28 and TRBJ1-1; no firm D call. The CDR3 totals 14 residues. V was trimmed by 2 bases and J by 1 base, leaving 8 bases between them. CDR1 is MDHEN and CDR2 is SYDVKM in the germline V gene. CDR3 amino acids: CASSLRTGNTEAFF. CDR3 coding DNA: TGTGCCAGCAGTTTACGGACGGGGAACACTGAAGCTTTCTTT.

The chain joins TRBV5-1 to TRBJ2-5; D is uncertain. This CDR3 comprises 14 residues. CDR1 and CDR2 (germline): SGHRS, YFSETQ. The ends were cut back, 2 bases at V and 5 bases at J, with 13 bases in the middle. The DNA for the CDR3 is TGCGCCAGCAGCTTCGAAGCCCGCCGGGAGACCCAGTACTTC. Translation gives CASSFEARRETQYF.

This chain connects TRBV6-4 to TRBJ2-3, with D perhaps TRBD1 (6 bases). Trimming pared 6 bases from V and 1 base from J, leaving 14 bases between. Germline values: CDR1 MRHNA, CDR2 SNTAGT. This CDR3 is 15 amino acids long. CDR3 sequence reads: CASRQQGGGTDTQYF. The CDR3 DNA is TGTGCCAGCAGGCAACAGGGTGGAGGCACAGATACGCAGTATTTT.

The rearrangement joins TRBV7-3 to TRBJ2-1; D perhaps matches TRBD2 (6 bases). The CDR3 length is 15 residues. Germline V CDR1 and CDR2: SGHTA, FQGTGA. Trimming removed 2 bases from V and 0 bases from J, with 8 bases in between. This chain's CDR3 is CASSLDGSSYNEQFF. The CDR3, as DNA: TGTGCCAGCAGCTTAGACGGGAGCTCCTACAATGAGCAGTTCTTC.

The chain carries TRBV28 and TRBJ1-1, with D unresolved. V gave up 5 bases and J gave up 6 bases, with 13 bases separating them. The germline CDR1 and CDR2 sequences are MDHEN and SYDVKM. This CDR3 spans 13 amino acids. CDR3 coding DNA: TGTGCCAGCAGTCAGGCGGCCCCGGCTGAAGCTTTCTTT. Encoded protein: CASSQAAPAEAFF.

V and J are TRBV21-1 and TRBJ2-7; TRBD1 was called by the table and not checked on the DNA. TRBV21-1 is tagged as a pseudogene. The CDR3 loop spans 11 amino acids. The CDR3 coding sequence is TGTGCCAGCAGCCAGGGGAGCGAGCAGTACTTC. Translation: CASSQGSEQYF.

The V and J genes are TRBV9 and TRBJ2-7, with 12 bases aligning to TRBD1. CDR3 length: 15 amino acids. Germline-derived CDR1 and CDR2 are SGDLS and YYNGEE. V shed 6 bases and J 6 bases; nucleotides not matched to a gene: 10. As DNA, the CDR3 is TGTGCCAGCACCGAACGGGACAGGGGGCTAGGCGAGCAGTACTTC. It specifies CASTERDRGLGEQYF.

The chain links TRBV5-8 to TRBJ2-3; D gene ambiguous. Germline-derived CDR1 and CDR2 are SGHTS and YDEGEE. The CDR3 covers 15 residues. V lost 0 bases and J lost 0, with 8 bases in between. CDR3 DNA sequence: TGTGCCAGCAGCTTGGAGGTTACTAGCACAGATACGCAGTATTTT. This sequence encodes CASSLEVTSTDTQYF.

V usage is TRBV5-1 and J usage is TRBJ2-6, with a possible D match to TRBD2 (6 bases). Germline CDR1 SGHRS, CDR2 YFSETQ. V was trimmed by 3 bases and J by 0 bases, leaving 7 bases between them. The CDR3 spans 15 residues. The CDR3 nucleotides read TGCGCCAGCAGCTGGGGGGACTCTGGGGCCAACGTCCTGACTTTC. Protein sequence: CASSWGDSGANVLTF.

J is TRBJ2-1 and V is TRBV19; 12 nucleotides line up with TRBD2. This CDR3 has 17 residues. Germline V gene sequence: CDR1 LNHDA, CDR2 SQIVND (reference sequence). The trim removed 3 bases at V and 1 base at J, leaving 4 bases unmatched. CDR3 sequence (DNA): TGTGCCAGTAGTATTCTTCTAGCGGGAGGGTCCTACAATGAGCAGTTCTTC. As protein: CASSILLAGGSYNEQFF.

V gene TRBV21-1 combines with J gene TRBJ2-5; the tabulated D call, TRBD2, remains unverified against the DNA. TRBV21-1 is described as a pseudogene. The length of the CDR3 is 14 residues. CDR3 loop: CASSKIGGEETQYF. CDR3 DNA sequence: TGTGCCAGCAGCAAAATCGGGGGAGAAGAGACCCAGTACTTC.

The chain has TRBV19 and TRBJ2-3; unclear D gene. V was pared by 5 bases and J by 3 bases, with 3 bases between. The germline CDR1 and CDR2 sequences are LNHDA and SQIVND (reference sequence). The CDR3 loop spans 11 amino acids. CDR3 nucleotide sequence: TGTGCCAGTAGTGCTACAGATACGCAGTATTTT. Encoded protein: CASSATDTQYF.

This clone was recorded once. The chain carries TRBV9 and TRBJ1-2; possible D gene TRBD1, 6 bases. Trimming left V 7 bases short and J 7 bases short, with 17 bases between. Germline assignment: CDR1 SGDLS and CDR2 YYNGEE. The CDR3 consists of 13 residues. The CDR3 loop is CASFGTHALGYTF. CDR3 DNA sequence: TGTGCCAGCTTCGGGACACACGCGCTTGGCTACACCTTC.

This chain links TRBV15 with TRBJ1-2; 7 bases align to TRBD1. The CDR3 is made up of 15 amino acids. The V gene end was trimmed by 1 base and the J gene end by 3 bases; junction bases not matched to a gene: 5. Germline V gene sequence: CDR1 LNHNV, CDR2 YYDKDF (reference sequence). The CDR3 protein is CATSRVTGSDYGYTF. In DNA, the CDR3 is TGTGCCACCAGCAGAGTGACAGGGTCCGACTATGGCTACACCTTC.

This chain connects TRBV7-8 to TRBJ2-1; TRBD1 matches at 7 bases. Germline assignment: CDR1 SGHVS and CDR2 FQNEAQ. V gave up 2 bases and J gave up 7 bases; unmatched junction bases: 14. The CDR3 spans 17 residues. The CDR3 DNA reads as TGTGCCAGCAGCTTATTCGTTGGGACAGCACCGTTGAATGAGCAGTTCTTC. Translating gives CASSLFVGTAPLNEQFF.

The gene calls are TRBV5-1 and TRBJ1-1, with D possibly matching TRBD1 (5 bases). Trimming removed 0 bases from V and 1 base from J, with 10 bases in between. Per germline, CDR1 SGHRS and CDR2 YFSETQ. This CDR3 has 15 residues. CDR3 residues: CASSLEVGGNTEAFF. The CDR3 DNA reads as TGCGCCAGCAGCTTGGAGGTCGGGGGGAACACTGAAGCTTTCTTT.